The text below deals with one T cell receptor beta chain. V was clipped by 7 bases and J by 7 bases, with 14 bases between them. This CDR3 spans 13 amino acids. Germline CDR1 SNHLY, CDR2 FYNNEI. The sample is drawn from a study of shared clonotypes between healthy human individuals. Clones were read by immunoSEQ multiplex PCR, and TCRdb kept only the in-frame ones, dropping some. The sample lists 2,500,000 or so clones; approximately 94% were seen once. Sequencing was performed on naive CD4+ T cells sorted from blood. Subset denoted: CD45RA+ positively selected. The chain couples TRBV2 to TRBJ2-1; tentatively, D is TRBD2 (6 bases). The sequence derives from a man between 18 and 29 years old in good health. The CDR3, as DNA: TGTGCCAGCACCTCGGGAGTGCGAAATGAGCAGTTCTTC. Protein sequence: CASTSGVRNEQFF.